This T cell receptor (beta chain) was sequenced during a study of post-analysis software for immune sequencing data. Whole-study context: As for disease course, relapsing-remitting, secondary progressive and progressive-relapsing multiple sclerosis were all included.

Regarding the study as a whole: Patients carried five TRBV segments more frequently than controls did, and TRBV5-6, TRBV5-1 and TRBV20-1 were among them.

TCR beta libraries were prepared from cDNA with unique molecular identifiers. A single record per CDR3 protein comes from TCRdb applying MiXCR to the PCR reads. Of around 700,000 distinct CDR3 sequences in the sample, 59% were seen once. This clonotype appeared a few times. Its antigen is not identified. Germline lookup yields CDR1 SQVTM and CDR2 ANQGSEA. Germline trimming cut 0 bases from V and 0 bases from J; bases unmatched to any gene: 7. The CDR3 extends over 18 amino acids. The TCR comes from a girl between 2 and 10 years old with multiple sclerosis. Input material: blood. The gene calls are TRBV29-1 and TRBJ2-1; the match to TRBD2 covers 11 bases. CDR3 sequence: CSVEEGLAGGNSYNEQFF. For the CDR3, the DNA is TGCAGCGTTGAAGAGGGGCTAGCGGGAGGAAACTCCTACAATGAGCAGTTCTTC.